Below, 4 T cell receptor beta chains from the same sample are listed, as sequenced in a study of control samples from healthy donors and cancer patients. Some clones are missing from TCRdb's copy, which holds only in-frame ones; the method was immunoSEQ multiplex PCR. This table holds 150,000 to 180,000 clones, 85% to 95% found once. Source material: blood. The receptor set was obtained from a man aged 35-49 years in good health.

The chain carries TRBV4-1 and TRBJ1-2, with 8 bases fitting TRBD1. Per the germline V gene, CDR1 is MGHRA and CDR2 is YSYEKL. CDR3 length: 16 residues. The J segment lost 5 bases and the V segment lost 0 bases, leaving 8 bases of the junction unmatched. The CDR3 bases are TGCGCCAGCAGCCAAGATTCGGCAGGGGGCTATTATGGCTACACCTTC. This translates into CASSQDSAGGYYGYTF.

This clone was seen once. This chain uses TRBV28 with TRBJ2-3; 8 positions agree with TRBD1. CDR1 is MDHEN and CDR2 is SYDVKM in the germline V gene. The CDR3 has 18 residues. Trimming took 5 bases from V and 1 from J; bases not matched to a gene: 14. The CDR3 region has the DNA TGTGCCAGCAGTCCCGTGGGATCCGGGACAGGCCGCACAGATACGCAGTATTTT. Its protein is CASSPVGSGTGRTDTQYF.

This clone appeared once. This chain joins TRBV6-5 and TRBJ2-2; TRBD2 might be the D (5 bases). CDR3 length equals 13 residues. Germline CDR1 and CDR2: MNHEY and SVGAGI. V lost 6 bases, J lost 6 bases, and 11 bases lay in between. CDR3 protein: CASRPTEAGELFF. The CDR3 nucleotides read TGTGCCAGCAGGCCTACGGAGGCCGGGGAGCTGTTTTTT.

This clone was detected once. The V and J genes are TRBV19 and TRBJ1-1; D unclear. The CDR3 is made up of 14 amino acids. In germline, CDR1 is LNHDA, CDR2 SQIVND (reference sequence). V was shortened by 3 bases and J by 1 base, with 9 bases between the two germline ends. Written as DNA, the CDR3 is TGTGCCAGTAGTATTAAGGCGGGGAACACTGAAGCTTTCTTT. Translation: CASSIKAGNTEAFF.